This T cell receptor (beta chain) was profiled in a study of CD8 T cells in Susac syndrome. TCR beta sequences were obtained from blood CD8+ and CD4+ T cells. Controls comprised healthy donors matched for age and sex. cDNA came from around 0.5 to 1 ug RNA primed by random hexamers. Amplification of TCR beta CDR3 used immunoSEQ multiplex PCR across 54 Vbeta and 13 Jbeta. TCRdb reanalysed the immunoSEQ multiplex PCR reads using MiXCR and keeps one entry per CDR3 protein. The sample records 70,000 to 100,000 distinct CDR3 sequences, approximately 92% being singletons. The CDR3 spans 13 residues. Germline assignment: CDR1 PRHDT and CDR2 FYEKMQ (reference sequence). Trimming stripped 0 bases from V and 4 bases from J, with 6 bases between.

The clonotype originates from a human donor in good health. Sequences were obtained from CD8+ T cells from PBMCs. The chain recombines TRBV13 with TRBJ1-1; no clear D. The DNA of the CDR3 is TGTGCCAGCAGCTTAGGGGGGAGCACTGAAGCTTTCTTT. The encoded protein is CASSLGGSTEAFF.